This TCR beta chain was obtained from a study of blood T cell repertoires in COVID-19. Trimming stripped 0 bases from V and 5 bases from J, with 10 bases between. CDR1 and CDR2 from the germline V gene are SEHNR and FQNEAQ (reference sequence). This CDR3 contains 14 residues. This table comes from immunoSEQ multiplex PCR, and its TCRdb copy is limited to in-frame clones, with some not included. The sample records more than 200,000 clones, roughly 80% being singletons. The chain carries TRBV7-9 and TRBJ1-2; the D gene is possibly TRBD1 (5 bases). Sequenced sample: peripheral blood. The TCR was taken from a man aged 60-69 years with acute or convalescent COVID-19. The CDR3 DNA reads as TGTGCCAGCAGCTTAGCCAATCGGGGGTATGGCTACACCTTC. Protein product: CASSLANRGYGYTF.